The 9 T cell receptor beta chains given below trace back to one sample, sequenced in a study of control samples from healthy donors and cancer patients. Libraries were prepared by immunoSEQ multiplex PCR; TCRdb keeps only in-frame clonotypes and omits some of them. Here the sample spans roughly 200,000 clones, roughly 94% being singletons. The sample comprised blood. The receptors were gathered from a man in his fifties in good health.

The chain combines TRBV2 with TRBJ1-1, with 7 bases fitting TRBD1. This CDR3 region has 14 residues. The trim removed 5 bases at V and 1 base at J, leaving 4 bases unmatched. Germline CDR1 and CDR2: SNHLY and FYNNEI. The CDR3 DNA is TGTGCCAGCAGTCAGACAGGGCGGAACACTGAAGCTTTCTTT. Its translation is CASSQTGRNTEAFF.

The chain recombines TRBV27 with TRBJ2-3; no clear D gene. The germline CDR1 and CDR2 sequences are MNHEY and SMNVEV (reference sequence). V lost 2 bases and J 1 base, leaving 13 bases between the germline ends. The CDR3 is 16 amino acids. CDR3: CASSLPGFVGTDTQYF. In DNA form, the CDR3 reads TGTGCCAGCAGTTTACCCGGTTTTGTCGGCACAGATACGCAGTATTTT.

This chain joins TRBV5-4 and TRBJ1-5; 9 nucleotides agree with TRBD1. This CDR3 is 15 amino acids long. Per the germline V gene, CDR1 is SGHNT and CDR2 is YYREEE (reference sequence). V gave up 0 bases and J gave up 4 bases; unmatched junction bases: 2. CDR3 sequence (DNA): TGTGCCAGCAGCTTGGGAGGGACAGGGAATCAGCCCCAGCATTTT. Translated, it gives CASSLGGTGNQPQHF.

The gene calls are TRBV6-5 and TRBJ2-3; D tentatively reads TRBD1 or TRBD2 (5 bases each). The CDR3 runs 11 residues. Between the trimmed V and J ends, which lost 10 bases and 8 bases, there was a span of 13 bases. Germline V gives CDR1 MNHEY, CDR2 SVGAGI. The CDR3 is CATSNGATQYF. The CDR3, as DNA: TGTGCCACCAGCAACGGGGCTACGCAGTATTTT.

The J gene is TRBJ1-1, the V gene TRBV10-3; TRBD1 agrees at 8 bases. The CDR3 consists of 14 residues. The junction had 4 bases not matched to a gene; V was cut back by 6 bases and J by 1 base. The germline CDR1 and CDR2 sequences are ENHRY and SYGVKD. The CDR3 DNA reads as TGTGCCATCAGGGTTGGACAGGGGAACACTGAAGCTTTCTTT. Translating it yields CAIRVGQGNTEAFF.

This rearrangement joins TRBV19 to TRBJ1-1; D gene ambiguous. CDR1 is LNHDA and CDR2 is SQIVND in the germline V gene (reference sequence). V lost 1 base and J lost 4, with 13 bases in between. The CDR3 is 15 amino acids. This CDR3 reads CASSIGREASTEAFF. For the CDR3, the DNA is TGTGCCAGTAGTATAGGCAGAGAAGCGAGCACTGAAGCTTTCTTT.

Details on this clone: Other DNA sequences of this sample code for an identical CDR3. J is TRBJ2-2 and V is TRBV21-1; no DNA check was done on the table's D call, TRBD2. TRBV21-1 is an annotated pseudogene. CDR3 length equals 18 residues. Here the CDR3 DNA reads TGTGCCAGCAGCAAAGGGGGGTGGGCGGGGGCGGACACCGGGGAGCTGTTTTTT. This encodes CASSKGGWAGADTGELFF.

The CDR3: CASSFVGVSYGYTF. The DNA for the CDR3 is TGTGCCAGCAGTTTCGTGGGGGTCAGCTATGGCTACACCTTC. V usage is TRBV6-6 and J usage is TRBJ1-2; perhaps TRBD1 as D (5 bases). This CDR3 comprises 14 residues. Looked up from germline, CDR1 is MNHNY and CDR2 is SVGAGI (reference sequence). V was cut by 4 bases and J by 4 bases, with 13 bases left in between.

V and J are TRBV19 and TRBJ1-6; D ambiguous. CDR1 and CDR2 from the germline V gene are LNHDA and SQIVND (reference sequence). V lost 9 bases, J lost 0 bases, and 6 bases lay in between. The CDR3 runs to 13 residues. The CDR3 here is CASTYSYNSPLHF. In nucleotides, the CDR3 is TGTGCCAGCACGTACTCCTATAATTCACCCCTCCACTTT.